This T cell receptor (beta chain) stems from a study of beta chain features in type 1 diabetes. Germline CDR1 reads MNHEY; CDR2 reads SMNVEV (reference sequence). Trimming removed 4 bases from V and 6 bases from J, with 8 bases in between. The CDR3 length is 12 residues. General study points: An over-representation of cells with high TCR expression could result from cDNA sequencing. Among all four CD4+ subsets, Type 1 diabetes patients had TCRB CDR3s that were moderately but significantly shorter. For patients, the naive, central memory and Treg TCRB repertoires appeared more alike than for healthy donors.

Sorting produced populations that all topped 95% purity. Comments on this clone: What it binds is unknown.

Of the isolated RNA, all was reverse transcribed, and so the sequenced material was expressed TCRB transcripts. Data came from immunoSEQ multiplex PCR; TCRdb stores just in-frame clones and leaves some out. Among hundreds of thousands of clones, roughly 9% were seen once, and the ten largest hold approximately 1%. The receptor was derived from a man aged 30-40 years with type 1 diabetes. Sequencing used central memory CD4+ T cells from blood. The genes are TRBV27 and TRBJ2-3; no definite D call. CDR3 DNA: TGTGCCAGCAGTTCCTCCCCGGATACGCAGTATTTT. It specifies CASSSSPDTQYF.